This TCR beta chain emerged from a study of blood T cell repertoires in COVID-19. Study context: Acute-phase and convalescent COVID-19 samples originated in the United States, Italy and Spain.

The CDR3 length is 15 residues. The ends were cut back, 5 bases at V and 4 bases at J, with 16 bases in the middle. Germline-derived CDR1 and CDR2 are SGHNT and YENEEA. The study drew participants aged roughly 18 to 89 years from fewer than 30 US areas. The recovered donors of Cohort 3 showed two negative PCRs, clearance, or symptom resolution. This table comes from immunoSEQ multiplex PCR, and its TCRdb copy is limited to in-frame clones, with some not included. The table lists about 280,000 clones, around 85% of them singletons. This TCR was sampled from a woman aged 50 to 65 who had recovered from COVID-19. The V gene is TRBV11-3, the J gene TRBJ2-3; tentatively, D is TRBD2 (7 bases). The sample consisted of PBMCs or T cells enriched from blood (not recorded which). This chain's CDR3 is CASSPSGGRSDTQYF. CDR3 sequence (DNA): TGTGCCAGCAGCCCTTCGGGGGGCCGATCAGATACGCAGTATTTT.